This T cell receptor (beta chain) was documented in a study of tumor and adjacent non-tumor tissue in lung cancer. Overall study findings and caveats: In normal lung, the top 100 clones were significantly more dominant than in tumor. Higher tumor TCR diversity was associated with shorter survival. TCR diversity was significantly greater in tumor than normal lung tissue.

With respect to this clonotype: Its antigen remains unidentified.

Germline CDR1 and CDR2: MGHRA and YSYEKL. The CDR3 spans 20 residues. Three rounds of nested PCR, following a modified ARM-PCR protocol, produced the TCRbeta library. TCRdb analysed the multiplex PCR reads with MiXCR anew, one entry per CDR3 protein. Seen here are 60,000 or so distinct CDR3 sequences, around two thirds observed once, and the top ten hold around a third. RNA was extracted from bulk tissue without any cell sorting. More than 3 cm separated this lung sample from the edge of the tumor. The chain is built from TRBV4-1 and TRBJ2-3; TRBD2 agrees at 8 bases. Sequenced material: distant non-tumor lung tissue. The sequence was collected from a man in his 70s with non-small cell lung cancer. CDR3 loop: CISSQGQLLRGGSHTDTQYF. CDR3 nucleotides: TGCATCAGCAGCCAAGGTCAACTACTACGCGGGGGGTCTCACACAGATACGCAGTATTTT.